The following is a T cell receptor beta chain sequence with its context. Its antigen is not identified. This entry is derived from a study of post-analysis software for immune sequencing data. Study in general: Progressive-relapsing, secondary progressive and relapsing-remitting multiple sclerosis were among the disease courses included. Whole-study results and caveats: A significant reduction in normalized Chao1 diversity was observed in multiple sclerosis patients versus controls. Analysis by F measure revealed that same-batch samples clustered strongly together. In patients, five or six TRBV segments were more frequent than in controls, with TRBV5-6, TRBV5-1 and TRBV20-1 among them.

V was shortened by 7 bases and J by 2 bases, with 8 bases between the two germline ends. Per the germline V gene, CDR1 is KGHDR and CDR2 is SFDVKD. This CDR3 has 13 amino acids. Unique molecular identifiers featured in each of the TCR beta cDNA libraries. Between about 1 and 10 million T cells gave rise to roughly 0.5 million cDNA molecules. TCRdb re-called the PCR reads with MiXCR, one entry per CDR3 protein. The sample holds hundreds of thousands of distinct CDR3 sequences, approximately 59% seen once. The chain couples TRBV24-1 to TRBJ2-4; D is unresolved. The receptor was isolated from a girl aged 2 to 10 with multiple sclerosis. Material for sequencing was blood. The CDR3 here is CATSSATKNIQYF. As DNA, the CDR3 is TGTGCCACCAGCTCGGCTACCAAAAACATTCAGTACTTC.